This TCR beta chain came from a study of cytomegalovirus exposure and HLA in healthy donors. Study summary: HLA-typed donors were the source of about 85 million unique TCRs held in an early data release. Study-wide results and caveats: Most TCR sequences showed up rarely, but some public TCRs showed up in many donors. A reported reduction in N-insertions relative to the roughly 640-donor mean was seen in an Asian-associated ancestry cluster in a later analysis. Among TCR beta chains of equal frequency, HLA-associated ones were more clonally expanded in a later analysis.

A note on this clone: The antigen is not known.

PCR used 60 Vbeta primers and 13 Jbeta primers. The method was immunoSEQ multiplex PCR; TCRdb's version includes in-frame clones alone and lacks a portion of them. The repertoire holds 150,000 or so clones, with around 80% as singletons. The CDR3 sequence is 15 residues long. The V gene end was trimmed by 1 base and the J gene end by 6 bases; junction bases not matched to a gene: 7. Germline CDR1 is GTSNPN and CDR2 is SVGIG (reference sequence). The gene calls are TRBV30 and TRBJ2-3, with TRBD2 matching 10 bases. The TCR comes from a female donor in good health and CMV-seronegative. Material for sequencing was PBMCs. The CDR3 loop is CAWSASGTSVDTQYF. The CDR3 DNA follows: TGTGCCTGGAGTGCCTCCGGGACTAGCGTCGATACGCAGTATTTT.